The 17 T cell receptor beta chains given below trace back to one sample, sequenced in a study of regulatory dendritic cells for organ transplantation (dated by TCRdb to the late 2010s). The library was prepared using the immunoSEQ multiplex PCR assay. TCRdb mirrors the immuneACCESS table, restricted to in-frame sequences. Some clones are absent from its copies; in checked studies, under half trace to an unresolved V gene, and the reason for the others is unknown. The table for this sample lists some 5,700 clones; roughly 61% of them were counted only once. Approximately 10% of the sample is taken by the ten largest. The sequencing input was memory CD8+ T cells from blood. In light of the paper, this sample's cell subset or site label describes: CD45RO+ memory T cells. These receptors originate from a human donor in good health.

CDR3 DNA sequence: TGCGCCAGCAGCCAAGATAGAAAGACCGGGGAGCTGTTTTTT. This gives the protein CASSQDRKTGELFF. The J gene is TRBJ2-2, the V gene TRBV4-3; D is uncertain. The germline gives CDR1 LGHNA, CDR2 YSLEER. The ends were cut back, 0 bases at V and 5 bases at J, with 7 bases in the middle. The CDR3 consists of 14 residues.

This clone was seen only once. The CDR3 DNA reads TGTGCCAGTAGTCTCATTCCCAGCTACGAGCAGTACTTC. Its translation: CASSLIPSYEQYF. J is TRBJ2-7 and V is TRBV19, with D hard to call. V was trimmed by 5 bases and J by 3 bases, leaving 11 bases between them. Germline CDR1 is LNHDA and CDR2 is SQIVND (reference sequence). CDR3 length equals 13 residues.

The chain uses TRBV7-8 and TRBJ2-1, with 14 nucleotides matching TRBD2. Looked up from germline, CDR1 is SGHVS and CDR2 is FQNEAQ. V lost 1 base, J lost 0 bases, and 8 bases stayed unmatched. The CDR3 is 20 amino acids. Here the CDR3 DNA reads TGTGCCAGCAGCTTAGGACTAGCGGGGGGGGACATTCTCTCCTACAATGAGCAGTTCTTC. The encoded protein is CASSLGLAGGDILSYNEQFF. The full variable domain, in which reference TRBV7-8 and TRBJ2-1 provide the parts outside the CDR3, is GAGVSQSPRYKVAKRGQDVALRCDPISGHVSLFWYQQALGQGPEFLTYFQNEAQLDKSGLPSDRFFAERPEGSVSTLKIQRTQQEDSAVYLCASSLGLAGGDILSYNEQFFGPGTRLTVL.

V and J are TRBV9 and TRBJ1-1; 7 bases fit TRBD1. The junction had 8 bases not matched to a gene; V was cut back by 1 base and J by 2 bases. Germline V gene lookup returns CDR1 SGDLS and CDR2 YYNGEE. The CDR3 loop spans 16 amino acids. The CDR3 coding sequence is TGTGCCAGCAGCGTACTCGAGGGGACAGTAAACACTGAAGCTTTCTTT. It codes for CASSVLEGTVNTEAFF.

This chain connects TRBV5-6 to TRBJ2-7; 10 nucleotides line up with TRBD2. Unmatched junction bases numbered 8, after V lost 5 bases and J lost 3 bases. Germline-derived CDR1 and CDR2 are SGHDT and YYEEEE. This CDR3 comprises 15 residues. The CDR3 sequence is CASSNLAGVYYEQYF. The CDR3 DNA follows: TGTGCCAGCAGTAACCTAGCGGGGGTTTACTACGAGCAGTACTTC.

For this clone: The same CDR3 can be traced to other DNA sequences in this sample. This sequence joins TRBV7-9 and TRBJ1-1; 8 bases agree with TRBD1. CDR3 length: 14 amino acids. After removal of 3 bases from V and 2 bases from J, the junction contained 2 bases not matched to a gene. In germline, CDR1 is SEHNR, CDR2 FQNEAQ (reference sequence). The CDR3 DNA follows: TGTGCCAGCAGCTTCGGACAGGGAAACACTGAAGCTTTCTTT. It translates to CASSFGQGNTEAFF.

V is TRBV9 and J is TRBJ2-7, with D possibly matching TRBD1 (6 bases). Germline assignment: CDR1 SGDLS and CDR2 YYNGEE. The CDR3 contains 14 residues. Trimming took off 4 bases at V and 2 bases at J, with 13 bases between the two ends. CDR3 in DNA: TGTGCCAGCAGCCCAGGGGACCTCGCCTACGAGCAGTACTTC. Translating it yields CASSPGDLAYEQYF.

This clone was detected a few times. The chain is built from TRBV6-4 and TRBJ2-6; D not certain. This CDR3 is 13 amino acids long. The germline CDR1 and CDR2 sequences are MRHNA and SNTAGT. V was shortened by 6 bases and J by 5 bases, with 8 bases between the two germline ends. CDR3 sequence reads: CASRQSRANVLTF. The CDR3 coding sequence is TGTGCCAGCAGACAAAGTCGGGCCAACGTCCTGACTTTC.

The chain links TRBV2 to TRBJ2-7, with D tentatively TRBD2 (6 bases). Germline CDR1 is SNHLY and CDR2 is FYNNEI. With 10 bases removed from V and 7 bases from J, the gap between germline ends came to 17 bases. The CDR3 totals 12 residues. CDR3 sequence: CATTRGEVEQYF. In DNA form, the CDR3 reads TGTGCCACCACCCGTGGGGAGGTAGAGCAGTACTTC. Using reference TRBV2 and TRBJ2-7 for the parts outside the CDR3, the full variable domain is EPEVTQTPSHQVTQMGQEVILRCVPISNHLYFYWYRQILGQKVEFLVSFYNNEISEKSEIFDDQFSVERPDGSNFTLKIRSTKLEDSAMYFCATTRGEVEQYFGPGTRLTVT.

The J gene is TRBJ2-1, the V gene TRBV11-2; tentative D call: TRBD2 (6 bases). Germline CDR1 is SGHAT and CDR2 is FQNNGV. Trimming shortened V by 1 base and J by 7 bases, and 11 bases separated the two germline ends. The CDR3 consists of 14 residues. The CDR3 DNA reads TGTGCCAGCAGCTTAGGCGGGACGGGGAATGAGCAGTTCTTC. Translating it yields CASSLGGTGNEQFF.

This clone was seen more than once but under ten times. The same CDR3 is also encoded by other DNA sequences in this sample. The genes are TRBV27 and TRBJ1-1; possible D gene TRBD1, 6 bases. Germline V gene lookup returns CDR1 MNHEY and CDR2 SMNVEV (reference sequence). V was trimmed by 5 bases and J by 0 bases, leaving 10 bases between them. The CDR3 runs to 14 residues. The CDR3 protein is CASSRTDMNTEAFF. DNA for the CDR3: TGTGCCAGCAGTCGGACAGATATGAACACTGAAGCTTTCTTT.

This rearrangement joins TRBV11-2 to TRBJ2-1; D is uncertain. The germline V gene encodes CDR1 SGHAT and CDR2 FQNNGV. The V gene lost 5 bases and the J gene lost 6 bases, with 20 bases spanning the gap. This CDR3 comprises 16 residues. The CDR3 loop is CASSPLVRSGANEQFF. The CDR3 DNA sequence: TGTGCCAGCAGCCCTCTCGTCCGATCGGGTGCCAATGAGCAGTTCTTC.

The V call is TRBV4-1, the J call TRBJ1-5; D is perhaps TRBD1 (5 bases). Germline CDR1 MGHRA, CDR2 YSYEKL. The V end lost 9 bases, the J end lost 2 bases, and 11 bases lay between the germline ends. The CDR3 covers 13 residues. CDR3 DNA sequence: TGCGCCAGGCGGTGGGGGGGCAATCAGCCCCAGCATTTT. Protein: CARRWGGNQPQHF.

This clone counts as medium-sized. The J gene is TRBJ1-5, the V gene TRBV7-8; D remains ambiguous. Trimming left V 5 bases short and J 3 bases short, with 14 bases between. CDR1 and CDR2 from the germline V gene are SGHVS and FQNEAQ. CDR3 size: 15 residues. The CDR3 coding sequence is TGTGCCAGCAGCGAGGGCATATCGCTCAATCAGCCCCAGCATTTT. Amino acid sequence: CASSEGISLNQPQHF.

V usage is TRBV6-1 and J usage is TRBJ2-7; TRBD2 matches at 8 bases. The V gene end was trimmed by 6 bases and the J gene end by 2 bases; junction bases not matched to a gene: 6. The CDR3 extends over 14 amino acids. Per germline, CDR1 MNHNS and CDR2 SASEGT. DNA of the CDR3: TGTGCCAGCAGCCCGGGACTAGGCGCCTACGAGCAGTACTTC. Residues: CASSPGLGAYEQYF.

V is TRBV6-1 and J is TRBJ2-3; 9 bases line up with TRBD2. The CDR3 consists of 17 residues. The junction had 10 bases not matched to a gene; V was cut back by 1 base and J by 5 bases. CDR1 is MNHNS, CDR2 SASEGT, per germline. CDR3 bases: TGTGCCAGCAGTGAAGAGGCGCGGGGGGGCGTACAAGATACGCAGTATTTT. Protein sequence: CASSEEARGGVQDTQYF.

The chain joins TRBV6-5 to TRBJ2-2, with D unclear. The CDR3 loop spans 11 amino acids. The germline gives CDR1 MNHEY, CDR2 SVGAGI. Trimming cost V 2 bases and J 8 bases, with 3 bases left between them. CDR3 nucleotides: TGTGCCAGCAGTTACGCGGGGGAGCTGTTTTTT. Amino acid sequence: CASSYAGELFF.